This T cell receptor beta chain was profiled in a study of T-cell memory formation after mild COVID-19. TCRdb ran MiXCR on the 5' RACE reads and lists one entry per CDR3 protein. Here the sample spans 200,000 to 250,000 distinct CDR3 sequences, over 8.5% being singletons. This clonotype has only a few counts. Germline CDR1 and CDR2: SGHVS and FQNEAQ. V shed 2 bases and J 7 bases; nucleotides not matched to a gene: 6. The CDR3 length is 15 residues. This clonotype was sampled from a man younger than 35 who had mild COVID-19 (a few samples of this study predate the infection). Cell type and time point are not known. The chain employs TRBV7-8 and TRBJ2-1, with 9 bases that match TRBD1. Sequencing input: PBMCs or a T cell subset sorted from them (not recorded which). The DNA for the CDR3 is TGTGCCAGCAGCTTACCCGGACAGGGGTGGAATGAGCAGTTCTTC. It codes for CASSLPGQGWNEQFF.